This passage covers 9 T cell receptor beta chains from one sample sequenced in a study of cytomegalovirus exposure and HLA in healthy donors. Researchers ran the PCR with 60 Vbeta and 13 Jbeta primers. This table comes from immunoSEQ multiplex PCR, and its TCRdb copy is limited to in-frame clones, with some not included. The sample shows some 140,000 clones, approximately 80% of them seen only once. Sequencing was done on a sample of PBMCs. These TCRs come from a man younger than 40 in good health and CMV-seropositive.

The chain links TRBV4-1 to TRBJ2-3; 8 bases fit TRBD1. The germline gives CDR1 MGHRA, CDR2 YSYEKL. V shed 1 base, J shed 5 bases, and the junction held 14 bases outside the gene matches. CDR3 length equals 18 residues. CDR3 protein: CASSQGVEGQGFGDTQYF. As DNA, the CDR3 is TGCGCCAGCAGCCAAGGGGTCGAAGGACAGGGCTTCGGAGATACGCAGTATTTT.

This sequence joins TRBV6-5 and TRBJ2-7; TRBD1 aligns across 9 bases. In germline, CDR1 is MNHEY, CDR2 SVGAGI. The CDR3 spans 15 residues. V was clipped by 0 bases and J by 6 bases; unmatched bases: 6. CDR3 nucleotide sequence: TGTGCCAGCAGTTACTCTTCGGGACAGGGCTCCGAGCAGTACTTC. It yields the protein CASSYSSGQGSEQYF.

The DNA of the CDR3 is TGTGCCAGCAGTTTACATGACAGGGGCGGAGGGGATACGCAGTATTTT. It translates to CASSLHDRGGGDTQYF. The chain has TRBV27 and TRBJ2-3; 8 bases are a match to TRBD1. The CDR3 covers 16 residues. V was clipped by 2 bases and J by 6 bases; unmatched bases: 10. Germline loops: CDR1 MNHEY, CDR2 SMNVEV (reference sequence).

This chain links TRBV7-9 with TRBJ1-1; no firm D call. The germline CDR1 and CDR2 sequences are SEHNR and FQNEAQ (reference sequence). The CDR3 is made up of 14 amino acids. With 1 base removed from V and 2 bases from J, the gap between germline ends came to 8 bases. This CDR3 is CASSLGVENTEAFF. The CDR3 region has the DNA TGTGCCAGCAGCTTAGGTGTAGAAAACACTGAAGCTTTCTTT.

The V call is TRBV28, the J call TRBJ1-1; D perhaps matches TRBD1 (5 bases). Trimming took 2 bases from V and 6 from J, leaving 10 bases between them. Germline V lookup: CDR1 MDHEN, CDR2 SYDVKM. CDR3 length: 13 residues. The CDR3 DNA follows: TGTGCCAGCAGTTTACCCTCAGGGCCTGAAGCTTTCTTT. Translating gives CASSLPSGPEAFF.

The chain uses TRBV2 and TRBJ2-1, with TRBD1 matching over 9 bases. CDR3 length equals 16 residues. Trimming cost V 6 bases and J 3 bases; bases outside gene matches: 9. CDR1 is SNHLY and CDR2 is FYNNEI in the germline V gene. The CDR3 sequence is CASRGTGKGFYNEQFF. CDR3 DNA: TGTGCCAGCAGGGGGACAGGGAAGGGGTTCTACAATGAGCAGTTCTTC.

The chain has TRBV4-1 and TRBJ2-7, with 8 bases that match TRBD1. Germline V gene lookup returns CDR1 MGHRA and CDR2 YSYEKL. J lost 0 bases, V lost 2 bases, and 3 bases had no gene match. The CDR3 is 15 amino acids. The CDR3 DNA follows: TGCGCCAGCAGCCAACGGACAGGGTCCTCCTACGAGCAGTACTTC. As protein: CASSQRTGSSYEQYF.

On this clone: Mismatch with germline at one junction end may stem from a read error. The J gene is TRBJ2-2, the V gene TRBV7-3, with D maybe TRBD1 (6 bases). This CDR3 spans 14 amino acids. Looked up from germline, CDR1 is SGHTA and CDR2 is FQGTGA. The CDR3 spells CAGSLQGAGGELFF. CDR3 coding DNA: TGTGCCGGCAGTTTACAGGGTGCCGGCGGGGAGCTGTTTTTT.

This clone showed up just a few times. The gene calls are TRBV9 and TRBJ2-2; a weak D match, TRBD2 (5 bases). Trimming stripped 4 bases from V and 3 bases from J, with 13 bases between. The CDR3 covers 15 residues. Looked up from germline, CDR1 is SGDLS and CDR2 is YYNGEE. The CDR3 nucleotides are TGTGCCAGCAGCTCCGCTCCGAGGGACACCGGGGAGCTGTTTTTT. Protein sequence: CASSSAPRDTGELFF.